The next 12 T cell receptor beta chains were all read from a single sample in a study of blood T cell repertoires in COVID-19. Sequencing was performed with immunoSEQ multiplex PCR; in TCRdb, only in-frame clones are kept and a portion is missing. The table includes over 50,000 clones, roughly 86% detected once. Sequenced material: peripheral blood. The receptors stem from a man aged 55 to 69 with acute or convalescent COVID-19.

In nucleotides, the CDR3 is TGCGCCAGCAGCTTGGCCGGACAGCTGGGAAACACCATATATTTT. Encoded protein: CASSLAGQLGNTIYF. The chain links TRBV5-1 to TRBJ1-3, with a possible D match to TRBD1 (6 bases). CDR3 length: 15 residues. From germline, CDR1 is SGHRS and CDR2 YFSETQ. The V gene lost 0 bases and the J gene lost 4 bases, with 11 bases spanning the gap. Complete variable domain (other parts from reference TRBV5-1 and TRBJ1-3): KAGVTQTPRYLIKTRGQQVTLSCSPISGHRSVSWYQQTPGQGLQFLFEYFSETQRNKGNFPGRFSGRQFSNSRSEMNVSTLELGDSALYLCASSLAGQLGNTIYFGEGSWLTVV.

CDR3: CASSSGAGGETQYF. DNA of the CDR3: TGCGCCAGCAGCTCTGGAGCGGGTGGTGAGACCCAGTACTTC. The chain uses TRBV5-1 and TRBJ2-5; weak D call: TRBD2 (6 bases). V was clipped by 3 bases and J by 5 bases, with 14 bases between them. The CDR3 sequence is 14 residues long. Germline assignment: CDR1 SGHRS and CDR2 YFSETQ.

This clone occurred a few times. J is TRBJ1-1 and V is TRBV6-5, with D uncertain. Germline V CDR1 and CDR2: MNHEY, SVGAGI. V was cut by 2 bases and J by 0 bases, with 13 bases left in between. The CDR3 has 16 amino acids. The CDR3 nucleotides are TGTGCCAGCAGTTACCGTGCAGTACACATGAACACTGAAGCTTTCTTT. As protein: CASSYRAVHMNTEAFF.

CDR3: CASSPTGNQPQHF. Written as DNA, the CDR3 is TGTGCCAGCAGCCCGACGGGTAATCAGCCCCAGCATTTT. The chain uses TRBV14 and TRBJ1-5; D is uncertain. Germline lookup yields CDR1 SGHDN and CDR2 FVKESK. The CDR3 is made up of 13 amino acids. Trimming cost V 4 bases and J 4 bases, with 8 bases left between them. Complete variable domain (other parts from reference TRBV14 and TRBJ1-5): EAGVTQFPSHSVIEKGQTVTLRCDPISGHDNLYWYRRVMGKEIKFLLHFVKESKQDESGMPNNRFLAERTGGTYSTLKVQPAELEDSGVYFCASSPTGNQPQHFGDGTRLSIL.

The rearrangement joins TRBV11-2 to TRBJ1-5; 9 nucleotides agree with TRBD1. CDR3 length equals 16 residues. Germline V gene lookup returns CDR1 SGHAT and CDR2 FQNNGV. J gave up 7 bases and V 4 bases, and 11 bases lay outside the gene matches. The CDR3 DNA reads as TGTGCCAGCAGCTCGGGACAGGGAAAATCAGACCAGCCCCAGCATTTT. It encodes CASSSGQGKSDQPQHF. Full variable domain (outside the CDR3, taken from reference TRBV11-2 and TRBJ1-5): EAGVAQSPRYKIIEKRQSVAFWCNPISGHATLYWYQQILGQGPKLLIQFQNNGVVDDSQLPKDRFSAERLKGVDSTLKIQPAKLEDSAVYLCASSSGQGKSDQPQHFGDGTRLSIL.

This clone appeared a single time. This sequence joins TRBV6-2 or TRBV6-3 and TRBJ2-7, with TRBD2 identical over 10 bases. Germline V gene data show CDR1 as MNHEY and CDR2 as SVGEGT. With V trimmed by 2 bases and J by 0 bases, 1 base remained unmatched. The CDR3 runs to 15 residues. The CDR3 here is CASSYVAGGSYEQYF. Here the CDR3 DNA reads TGTGCCAGCAGTTACGTAGCGGGAGGCTCCTACGAGCAGTACTTC.

Only one count was recorded for this clone. V is TRBV3-1 (or the pseudogene TRBV3-2) and J is TRBJ1-2; maybe TRBD1 (6 bases). This CDR3 contains 13 residues. V was pared by 7 bases and J by 4 bases, with 13 bases between. Germline CDR1 and CDR2: LGHDT and YNNKEL (reference sequence). The CDR3 DNA reads TGTGCCAGCACTTTAGGGGGAAGCTATGGCTACACCTTC. Translation: CASTLGGSYGYTF.

This clone is a singleton in its sample. The chain uses TRBV5-6 and TRBJ2-2; 7 positions match TRBD1. V lost 6 bases and J lost 1; bases outside the gene matches: 6. Germline lookup yields CDR1 SGHDT and CDR2 YYEEEE. This CDR3 comprises 15 residues. CDR3 in amino acids: CASKIGDRNTGELFF. CDR3 coding DNA: TGTGCCAGCAAAATCGGGGACAGGAACACCGGGGAGCTGTTTTTT.

The chain recombines TRBV20-1 with TRBJ2-7, with 9 bases aligning to TRBD2. V shed 3 bases, J shed 1 base, and the junction held 4 bases outside the gene matches. The CDR3 has 14 amino acids. Germline CDR1 is DFQATT and CDR2 is SNEGSKA (reference sequence). CDR3 bases: TGCAGTGCTAGTCCTAGCGGGAATTCCTACGAGCAGTACTTC. Its translation: CSASPSGNSYEQYF.

The genes are TRBV30 and TRBJ1-2, with 9 bases matching TRBD1. The germline V gene encodes CDR1 GTSNPN and CDR2 SVGIG (reference sequence). The CDR3 is made up of 13 amino acids. The V and J ends lost 3 bases and 6 bases, in that order; junction bases with no gene match: 5. CDR3 loop: CAWRSTGGNGYTF. The CDR3 region has the DNA TGTGCCTGGAGGTCGACAGGGGGGAATGGCTACACCTTC.

The V call is TRBV19, the J call TRBJ1-1; D perhaps matches TRBD1 (5 bases). This CDR3 has 12 residues. Deletions cut 5 bases from V and 8 bases from J, with 12 bases between. Germline CDR1 and CDR2: LNHDA and SQIVND (reference sequence). In DNA, the CDR3 is TGTGCCAGTAGTCGGGGGAGTCCCGAAGCTTTCTTT. Encoded protein: CASSRGSPEAFF.

The V gene is TRBV10-1, the J gene TRBJ1-1, with no clear D. There are 16 residues in the CDR3. V was pared by 0 bases and J by 4 bases, with 15 bases between. CDR1 and CDR2 (germline): WNHNN, SYGVQD (reference sequence). CDR3 bases: TGCGCCAGCAGTGAGTCGAAAAAAAGAAGGAGCACTGAAGCTTTCTTT. Encoded protein: CASSESKKRRSTEAFF.